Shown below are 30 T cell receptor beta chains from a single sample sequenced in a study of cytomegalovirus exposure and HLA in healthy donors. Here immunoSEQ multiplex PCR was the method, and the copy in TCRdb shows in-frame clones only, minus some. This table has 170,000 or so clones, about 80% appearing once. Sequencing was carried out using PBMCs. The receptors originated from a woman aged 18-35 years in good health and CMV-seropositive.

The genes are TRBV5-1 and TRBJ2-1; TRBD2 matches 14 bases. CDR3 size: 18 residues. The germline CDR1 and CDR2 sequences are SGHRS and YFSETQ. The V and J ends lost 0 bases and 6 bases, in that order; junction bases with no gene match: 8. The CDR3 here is CASSLDYRTSGGFNEQFF. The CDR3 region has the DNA TGCGCCAGCAGCTTGGATTATCGGACTAGCGGGGGGTTCAATGAGCAGTTCTTC. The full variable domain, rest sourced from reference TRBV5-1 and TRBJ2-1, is KAGVTQTPRYLIKTRGQQVTLSCSPISGHRSVSWYQQTPGQGLQFLFEYFSETQRNKGNFPGRFSGRQFSNSRSEMNVSTLELGDSALYLCASSLDYRTSGGFNEQFFGPGTRLTVL.

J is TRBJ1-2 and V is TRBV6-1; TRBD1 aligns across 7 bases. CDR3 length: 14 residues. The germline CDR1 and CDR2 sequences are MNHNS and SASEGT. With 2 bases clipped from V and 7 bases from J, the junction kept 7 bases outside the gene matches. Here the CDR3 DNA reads TGTGCCAGCAGTGAAAGGGGACAGCTTAGTGGCTACACCTTC. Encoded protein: CASSERGQLSGYTF.

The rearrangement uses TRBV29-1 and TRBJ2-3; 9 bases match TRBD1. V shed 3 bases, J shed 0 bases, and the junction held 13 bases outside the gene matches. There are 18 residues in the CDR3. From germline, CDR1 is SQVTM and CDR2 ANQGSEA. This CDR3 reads CSVDRRIGTGKSTDTQYF. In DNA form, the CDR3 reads TGCAGCGTTGATCGACGCATAGGGACAGGGAAGAGCACAGATACGCAGTATTTT.

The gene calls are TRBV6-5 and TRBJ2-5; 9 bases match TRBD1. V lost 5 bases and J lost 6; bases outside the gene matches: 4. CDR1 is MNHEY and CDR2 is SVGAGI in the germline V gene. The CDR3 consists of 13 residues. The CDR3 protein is CASSQGTGQTQYF. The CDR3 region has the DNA TGTGCCAGCAGTCAGGGGACAGGGCAGACCCAGTACTTC.

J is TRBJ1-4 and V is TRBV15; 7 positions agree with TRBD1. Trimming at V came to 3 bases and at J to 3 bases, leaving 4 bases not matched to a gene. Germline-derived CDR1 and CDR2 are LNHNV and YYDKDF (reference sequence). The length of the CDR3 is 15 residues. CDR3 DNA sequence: TGTGCCACCAGCAGGACAGGGATTCCTAATGAAAAACTGTTTTTT. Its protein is CATSRTGIPNEKLFF.

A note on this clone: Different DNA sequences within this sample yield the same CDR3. The CDR3 spells CASSRGQGYGYTF. CDR3 in DNA: TGTGCCAGCTCCCGAGGACAGGGCTATGGCTACACCTTC. This sequence joins TRBV18 and TRBJ1-2; 8 nucleotides match TRBD1. The CDR3 extends over 13 amino acids. V gave up 6 bases and J gave up 4 bases; unmatched junction bases: 4. Germline V CDR1 and CDR2: KGHSH, LQKENI.

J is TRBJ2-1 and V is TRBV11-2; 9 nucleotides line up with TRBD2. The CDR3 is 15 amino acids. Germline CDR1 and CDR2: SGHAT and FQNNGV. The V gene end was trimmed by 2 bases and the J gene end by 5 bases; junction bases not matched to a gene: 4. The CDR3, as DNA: TGTGCCAGCAGCTTAAAGCGGGGGGCCGACAATGAGCAGTTCTTC. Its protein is CASSLKRGADNEQFF.

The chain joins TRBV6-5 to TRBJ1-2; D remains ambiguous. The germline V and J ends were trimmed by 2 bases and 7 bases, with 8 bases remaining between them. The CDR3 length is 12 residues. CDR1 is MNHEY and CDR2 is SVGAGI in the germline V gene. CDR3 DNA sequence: TGTGCCAGCAGTTACCGGGAGGGTGGCTACACCTTC. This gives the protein CASSYREGGYTF.

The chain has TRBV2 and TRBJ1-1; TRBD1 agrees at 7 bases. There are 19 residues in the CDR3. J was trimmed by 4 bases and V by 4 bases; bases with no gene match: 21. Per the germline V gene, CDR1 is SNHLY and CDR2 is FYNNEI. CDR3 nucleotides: TGTGCCAGCAGTGGGGTTTCTGGCACAGGGGCCCCCTTTGGCACTGAAGCTTTCTTT. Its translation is CASSGVSGTGAPFGTEAFF. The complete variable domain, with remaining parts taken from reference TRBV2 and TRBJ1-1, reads EPEVTQTPSHQVTQMGQEVILRCVPISNHLYFYWYRQILGQKVEFLVSFYNNEISEKSEIFDDQFSVERPDGSNFTLKIRSTKLEDSAMYFCASSGVSGTGAPFGTEAFFGQGTRLTVV.

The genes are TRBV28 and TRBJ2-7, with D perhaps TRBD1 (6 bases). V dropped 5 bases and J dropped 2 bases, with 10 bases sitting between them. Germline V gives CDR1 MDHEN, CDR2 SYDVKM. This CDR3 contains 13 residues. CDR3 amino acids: CASSRQVPYEQYF. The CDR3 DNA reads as TGTGCCAGCAGTCGACAGGTCCCCTACGAGCAGTACTTC.

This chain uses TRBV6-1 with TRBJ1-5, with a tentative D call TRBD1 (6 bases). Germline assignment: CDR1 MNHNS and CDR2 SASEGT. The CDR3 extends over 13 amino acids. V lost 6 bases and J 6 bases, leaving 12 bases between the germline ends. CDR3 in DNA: TGTGCCAGCAGCTCGAAGACAGGTCAGCCCCAGCATTTT. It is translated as CASSSKTGQPQHF.

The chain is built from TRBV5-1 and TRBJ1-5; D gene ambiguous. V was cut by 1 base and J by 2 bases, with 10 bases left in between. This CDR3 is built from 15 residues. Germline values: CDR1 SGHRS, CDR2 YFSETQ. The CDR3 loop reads CASSLLGVGNQPQHF. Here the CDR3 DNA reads TGCGCCAGCAGCTTGTTGGGAGTGGGCAATCAGCCCCAGCATTTT.

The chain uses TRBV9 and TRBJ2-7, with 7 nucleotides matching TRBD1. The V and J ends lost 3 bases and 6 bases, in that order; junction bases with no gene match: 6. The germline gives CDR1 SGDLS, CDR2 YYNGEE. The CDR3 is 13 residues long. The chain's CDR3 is CASSGKTGFEQYF. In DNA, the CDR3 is TGTGCCAGCAGCGGGAAGACAGGGTTCGAGCAGTACTTC.

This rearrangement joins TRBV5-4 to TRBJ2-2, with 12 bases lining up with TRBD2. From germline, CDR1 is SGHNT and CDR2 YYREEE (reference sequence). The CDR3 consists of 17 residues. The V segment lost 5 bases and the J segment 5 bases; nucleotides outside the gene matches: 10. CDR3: CASRRQTSGGGTGELFF. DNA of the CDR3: TGTGCCAGCAGGCGGCAGACTAGCGGGGGAGGTACCGGGGAGCTGTTTTTT.

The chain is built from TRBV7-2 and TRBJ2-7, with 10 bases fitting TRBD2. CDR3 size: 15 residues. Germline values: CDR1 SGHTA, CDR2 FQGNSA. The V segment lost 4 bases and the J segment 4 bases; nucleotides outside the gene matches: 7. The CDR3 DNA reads TGTGCCAGCAGCTCTAGCGGGGGACGGACGTACGAGCAGTACTTC. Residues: CASSSSGGRTYEQYF.

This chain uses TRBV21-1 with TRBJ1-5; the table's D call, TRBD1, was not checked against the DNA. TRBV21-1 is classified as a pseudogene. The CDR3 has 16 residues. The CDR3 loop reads CASSKGPGPLNQPQHF. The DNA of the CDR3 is TGTGCCAGCAGCAAAGGGCCAGGCCCTCTAAATCAGCCCCAGCATTTT.

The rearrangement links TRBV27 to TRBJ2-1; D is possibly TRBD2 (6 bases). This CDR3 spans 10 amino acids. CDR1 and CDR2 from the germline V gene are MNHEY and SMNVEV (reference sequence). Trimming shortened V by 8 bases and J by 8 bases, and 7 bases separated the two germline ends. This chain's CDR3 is CASGGHEQFF. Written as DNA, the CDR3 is TGTGCCAGCGGAGGGCATGAGCAGTTCTTC.

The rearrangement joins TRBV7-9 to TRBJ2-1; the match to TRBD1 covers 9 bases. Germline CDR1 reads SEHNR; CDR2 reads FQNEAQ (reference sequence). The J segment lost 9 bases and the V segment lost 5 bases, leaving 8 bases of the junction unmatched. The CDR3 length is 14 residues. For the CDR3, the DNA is TGTGCCAGCAGCACGGACAGGGGCTCGGTTGAGCAGTTCTTC. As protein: CASSTDRGSVEQFF.

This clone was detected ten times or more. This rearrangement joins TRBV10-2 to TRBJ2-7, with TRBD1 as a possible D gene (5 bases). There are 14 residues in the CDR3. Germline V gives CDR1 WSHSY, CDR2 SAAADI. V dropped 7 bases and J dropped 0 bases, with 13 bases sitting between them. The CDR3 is CASIETVGSYEQYF. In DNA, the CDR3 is TGCGCCAGCATAGAGACAGTTGGCTCCTACGAGCAGTACTTC.

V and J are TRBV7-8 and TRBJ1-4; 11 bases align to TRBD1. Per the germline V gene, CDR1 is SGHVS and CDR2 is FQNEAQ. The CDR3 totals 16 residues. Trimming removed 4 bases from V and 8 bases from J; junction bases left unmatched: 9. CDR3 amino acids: CASSSSGQGAWEKLFF. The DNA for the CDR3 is TGTGCCAGCAGCTCCTCCGGACAGGGGGCTTGGGAAAAACTGTTTTTT.

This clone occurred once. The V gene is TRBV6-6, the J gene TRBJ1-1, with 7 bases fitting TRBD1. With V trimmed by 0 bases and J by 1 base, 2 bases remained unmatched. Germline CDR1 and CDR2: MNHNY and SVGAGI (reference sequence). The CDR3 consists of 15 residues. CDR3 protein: CASSYSNRGNTEAFF. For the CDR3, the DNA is TGTGCCAGCAGTTACTCGAACAGGGGGAACACTGAAGCTTTCTTT.

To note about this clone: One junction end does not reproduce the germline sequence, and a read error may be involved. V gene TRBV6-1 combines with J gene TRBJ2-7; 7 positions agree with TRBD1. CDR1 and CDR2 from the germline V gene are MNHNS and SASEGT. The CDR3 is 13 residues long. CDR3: CASRALRDSIPKF. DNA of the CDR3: TGTGCCAGCAGGGCTCTTCGGGACAGCATCCCCAAGTTC.

The CDR3 coding sequence is TGTGCCAGCAGTTCCCCCGGGACAGGGGCTGAAGCTTTCTTT. Translating gives CASSSPGTGAEAFF. The chain is built from TRBV25-1 and TRBJ1-1; 10 nucleotides match TRBD1. Looked up from germline, CDR1 is MGHDK and CDR2 is SYGVNS. The CDR3 has 14 amino acids. The V segment lost 5 bases and the J segment 6 bases; nucleotides outside the gene matches: 6.

In DNA, the CDR3 is TGTGCCAGCCGTCAGGGGTGGGGTCAGCCCCAGCATTTT. It specifies CASRQGWGQPQHF. The chain is built from TRBV2 and TRBJ1-5; possibly TRBD1 for D (6 bases). V gave up 8 bases and J gave up 6 bases, with 14 bases separating them. Germline V gene lookup returns CDR1 SNHLY and CDR2 FYNNEI. The CDR3 covers 13 residues.

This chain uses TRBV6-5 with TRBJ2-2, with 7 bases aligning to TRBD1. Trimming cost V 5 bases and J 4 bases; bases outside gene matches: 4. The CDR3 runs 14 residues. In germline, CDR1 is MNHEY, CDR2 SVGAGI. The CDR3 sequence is CASSVTGATGELFF. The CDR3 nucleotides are TGTGCCAGCAGTGTAACAGGGGCCACCGGGGAGCTGTTTTTT.

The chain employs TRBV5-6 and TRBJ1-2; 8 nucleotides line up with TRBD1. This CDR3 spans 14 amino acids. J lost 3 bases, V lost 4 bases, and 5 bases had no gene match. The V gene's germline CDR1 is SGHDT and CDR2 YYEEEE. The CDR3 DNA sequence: TGTGCCAGCAGCGCAGACAGGGGAGACTATGGCTACACCTTC. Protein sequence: CASSADRGDYGYTF.

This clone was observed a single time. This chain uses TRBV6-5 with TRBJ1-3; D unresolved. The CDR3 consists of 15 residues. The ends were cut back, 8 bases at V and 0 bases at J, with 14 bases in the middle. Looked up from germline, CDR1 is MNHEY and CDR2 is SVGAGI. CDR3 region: CASSRAWSSGNTIYF. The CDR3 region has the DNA TGTGCCAGCTCGAGGGCGTGGAGCTCTGGAAACACCATATATTTT.

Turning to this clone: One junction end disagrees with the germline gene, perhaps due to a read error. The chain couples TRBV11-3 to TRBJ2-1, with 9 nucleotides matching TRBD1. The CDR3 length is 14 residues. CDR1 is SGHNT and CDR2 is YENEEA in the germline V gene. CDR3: CASSLEGQGDEQFF. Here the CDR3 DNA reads TGTGCCAGCAGCCTAGAGGGACAGGGAGATGAGCAGTTCTTC.

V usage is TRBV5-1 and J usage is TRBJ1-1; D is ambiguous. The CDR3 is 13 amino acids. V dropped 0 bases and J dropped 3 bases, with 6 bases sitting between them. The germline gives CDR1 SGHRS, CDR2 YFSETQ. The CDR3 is CASSLGQDTEAFF. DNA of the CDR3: TGCGCCAGCAGCTTGGGGCAGGACACTGAAGCTTTCTTT. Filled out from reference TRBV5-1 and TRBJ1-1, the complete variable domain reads KAGVTQTPRYLIKTRGQQVTLSCSPISGHRSVSWYQQTPGQGLQFLFEYFSETQRNKGNFPGRFSGRQFSNSRSEMNVSTLELGDSALYLCASSLGQDTEAFFGQGTRLTVV.

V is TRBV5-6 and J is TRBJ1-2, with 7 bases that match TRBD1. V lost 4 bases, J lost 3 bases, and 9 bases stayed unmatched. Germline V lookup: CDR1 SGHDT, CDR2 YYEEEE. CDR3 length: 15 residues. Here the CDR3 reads CASSNRDSRYYGYTF. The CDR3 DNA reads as TGTGCCAGCAGCAACCGGGACAGCAGATACTATGGCTACACCTTC.